This TCR beta chain was observed in a study of shared clonotypes between healthy human individuals. The V gene lost 2 bases and the J gene lost 4 bases, with 15 bases spanning the gap. CDR1 is LNHDA, CDR2 SQIVND, per germline (reference sequence). The CDR3 extends over 17 amino acids. Concerning this clone itself: As yet, its antigen is unknown.

Sequenced by immunoSEQ multiplex PCR; TCRdb stores in-frame clones only, minus some. The table records approximately 2,200,000 clones, roughly 91% of them present only once. Naive CD8 cells, CD45RO-negative and positively selected for CCR7, excluded terminally differentiated effector memory CD45RA+ cells. The study drew its donors from healthy HIV-negative adults without recent acute infections or vaccinations. Study observations and caveats: The study found roughly 5% of naive CD4 clonotypes shared across several donors.

The chain recombines TRBV19 with TRBJ2-6; D unresolved. Sequencing used naive CD8+ T cells from PBMCs. The sequence came from a man aged 18 to 30 in good health. Some clones in this sample may be carry-over from other donors' samples. The DNA for the CDR3 is TGTGCCAGTAGTATAAGGCCTCAATTCGCGGGGGCCAACGTCCTGACTTTC. Protein product: CASSIRPQFAGANVLTF. The full variable domain, rest sourced from reference TRBV19 and TRBJ2-6, is DGGITQSPKYLFRKEGQNVTLSCEQNLNHDAMYWYRQDPGQGLRLIYYSQIVNDFQKGDIAEGYSVSREKKESFPLTVTSAQKNPTAFYLCASSIRPQFAGANVLTFGAGSRLTVL.